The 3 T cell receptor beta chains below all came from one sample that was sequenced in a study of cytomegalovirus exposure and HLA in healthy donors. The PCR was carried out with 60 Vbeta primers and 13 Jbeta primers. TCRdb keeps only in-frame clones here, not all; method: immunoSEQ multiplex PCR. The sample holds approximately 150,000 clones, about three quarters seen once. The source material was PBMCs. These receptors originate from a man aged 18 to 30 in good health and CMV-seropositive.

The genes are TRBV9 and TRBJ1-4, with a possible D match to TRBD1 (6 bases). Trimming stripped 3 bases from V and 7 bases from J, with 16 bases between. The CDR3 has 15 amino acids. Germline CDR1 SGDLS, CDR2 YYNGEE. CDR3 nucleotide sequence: TGTGCCAGCAGCGCAGGGGTGTCGGAGACTGAAAAACTGTTTTTT. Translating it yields CASSAGVSETEKLFF.

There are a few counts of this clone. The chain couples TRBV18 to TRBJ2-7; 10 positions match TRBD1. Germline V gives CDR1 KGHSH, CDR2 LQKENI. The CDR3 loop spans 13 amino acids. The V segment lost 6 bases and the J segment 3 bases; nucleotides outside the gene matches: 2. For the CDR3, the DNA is TGTGCCAGCTCCCGGGACAGGGGCTACGAGCAGTACGTC. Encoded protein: CASSRDRGYEQYV.

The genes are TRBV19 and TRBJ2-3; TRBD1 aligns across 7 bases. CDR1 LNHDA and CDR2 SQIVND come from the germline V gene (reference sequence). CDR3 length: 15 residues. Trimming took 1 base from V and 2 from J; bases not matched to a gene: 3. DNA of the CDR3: TGTGCCAGTAGTATAGTGGGGACAGACACAGATACGCAGTATTTT. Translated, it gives CASSIVGTDTDTQYF.